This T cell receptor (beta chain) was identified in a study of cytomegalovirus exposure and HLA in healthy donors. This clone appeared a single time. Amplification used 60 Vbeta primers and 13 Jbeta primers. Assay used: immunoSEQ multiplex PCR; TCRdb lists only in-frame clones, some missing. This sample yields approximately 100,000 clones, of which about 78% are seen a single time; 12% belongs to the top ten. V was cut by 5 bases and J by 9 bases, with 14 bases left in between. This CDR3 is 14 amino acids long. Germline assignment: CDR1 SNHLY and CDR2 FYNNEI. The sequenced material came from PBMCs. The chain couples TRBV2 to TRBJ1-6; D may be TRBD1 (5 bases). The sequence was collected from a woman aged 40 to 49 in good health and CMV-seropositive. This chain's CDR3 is CASSIDSPSSPLHF. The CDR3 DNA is TGTGCCAGCAGTATAGACAGTCCCTCTTCACCCCTCCACTTT.